Following are 18 T cell receptor beta chains from one sample sequenced in a study of cytomegalovirus exposure and HLA in healthy donors. Primers included in the PCR were 60 Vbeta and 13 Jbeta primers. Profiling relied on immunoSEQ multiplex PCR, and the TCRdb table lists in-frame clones only, not all of them. The top ten clones hold less than 2.5% of a sample with under 200,000 clones, 70% to 85% of them seen once. The sequencing input was PBMCs. These receptors all come from a man aged 50 to 59 in good health and CMV-seropositive.

This clone appeared once. The chain has TRBV30 and TRBJ1-4; 11 bases align to TRBD1. Trimming took 1 base from V and 6 from J; bases not matched to a gene: 1. Germline-derived CDR1 and CDR2 are GTSNPN and SVGIG (reference sequence). The CDR3 is made up of 14 amino acids. CDR3 coding DNA: TGTGCCTGGAGTGGGGGACAGGGGGATGAAAAACTGTTTTTT. Protein sequence: CAWSGGQGDEKLFF.

This chain joins TRBV9 and TRBJ2-3; 14 nucleotides align to TRBD2. Germline-derived CDR1 and CDR2 are SGDLS and YYNGEE. This CDR3 contains 17 residues. The J segment lost 0 bases and the V segment lost 3 bases, leaving 3 bases of the junction unmatched. The CDR3 DNA sequence: TGTGCCAGCAGCGCCGGACTAGCGGGGGGTAGCACAGATACGCAGTATTTT. Protein sequence: CASSAGLAGGSTDTQYF.

The CDR3 protein is CASSLSGGGIQETQYF. The CDR3 nucleotides read TGCGCCAGCAGCCTATCGGGCGGGGGGATCCAAGAGACCCAGTACTTC. The chain employs TRBV4-1 and TRBJ2-5, with 8 bases fitting TRBD2. The length of the CDR3 is 16 residues. V gave up 4 bases and J gave up 1 base; unmatched junction bases: 8. CDR1 MGHRA and CDR2 YSYEKL come from the germline V gene.

The J gene is TRBJ2-3, the V gene TRBV28; the D is unclear. Germline values: CDR1 MDHEN, CDR2 SYDVKM. The CDR3 consists of 14 residues. Trimming removed 2 bases from V and 4 bases from J, with 10 bases in between. The CDR3 coding sequence is TGTGCCAGCAGTTTAGATCTAGTCGCAGATACGCAGTATTTT. Residues: CASSLDLVADTQYF.

In its sample, this clone was seen a few times. The chain couples TRBV4-1 to TRBJ1-2; 7 bases agree with TRBD1. Trimming took 0 bases from V and 4 from J; bases not matched to a gene: 8. Germline V gene lookup returns CDR1 MGHRA and CDR2 YSYEKL. This CDR3 comprises 16 residues. The CDR3 DNA follows: TGCGCCAGCAGCCAAGACCCCGGACAGGCCTCCTATGGCTACACCTTC. Translation: CASSQDPGQASYGYTF.

This chain joins TRBV5-4 and TRBJ1-2, with a tentative D call TRBD1 (5 bases). The germline CDR1 and CDR2 sequences are SGHNT and YYREEE (reference sequence). This CDR3 is 17 amino acids long. The V end was cut by 0 bases, the J end by 0 bases, with 15 bases between. The DNA of the CDR3 is TGTGCCAGCAGCTTGGCCGCGGGACCGATAGCTAACTATGGCTACACCTTC. Its translation is CASSLAAGPIANYGYTF.

The chain has TRBV2 and TRBJ2-3, with TRBD2 as a possible D gene (7 bases). The CDR3 contains 16 residues. Germline V CDR1 and CDR2: SNHLY, FYNNEI. Deletions cut 5 bases from V and 3 bases from J, with 18 bases between. The CDR3 loop reads CASSPFGGAGTDTQYF. The CDR3, as DNA: TGTGCCAGCAGTCCCTTTGGGGGGGCGGGAACAGATACGCAGTATTTT.

The chain couples TRBV4-3 to TRBJ2-2; 7 nucleotides align to TRBD1. With 4 bases clipped from V and 3 bases from J, the junction kept 5 bases outside the gene matches. Germline CDR1 is LGHNA and CDR2 is YSLEER. This CDR3 comprises 15 residues. Here the CDR3 DNA reads TGCGCCAGCAGCCTCGAGACAGGGTACACCGGGGAGCTGTTTTTT. Amino acid sequence: CASSLETGYTGELFF.

The chain joins TRBV9 to TRBJ1-1, with 7 positions matching TRBD1. The length of the CDR3 is 16 residues. From germline, CDR1 is SGDLS and CDR2 YYNGEE. J lost 0 bases, V lost 3 bases, and 8 bases had no gene match. In DNA, the CDR3 is TGTGCCAGCAGCGCAGGGGGGAATCTGATGAACACTGAAGCTTTCTTT. Protein product: CASSAGGNLMNTEAFF.

The rearrangement joins TRBV2 to TRBJ2-2; D is perhaps TRBD1 (6 bases). The CDR3 has 15 amino acids. The germline V gene encodes CDR1 SNHLY and CDR2 FYNNEI. V was trimmed by 5 bases and J by 2 bases, leaving 12 bases between them. The CDR3 DNA follows: TGTGCCAGCAGTCAGGACAGATTAAACACCGGGGAGCTGTTTTTT. Protein product: CASSQDRLNTGELFF. The whole variable domain, remainder taken from reference TRBV2 and TRBJ2-2, is EPEVTQTPSHQVTQMGQEVILRCVPISNHLYFYWYRQILGQKVEFLVSFYNNEISEKSEIFDDQFSVERPDGSNFTLKIRSTKLEDSAMYFCASSQDRLNTGELFFGEGSRLTVL.

This clone was recorded a few times. The rearrangement links TRBV6-5 to TRBJ1-1, with D possibly TRBD1 on 6 matching bases. Between the trimmed V and J ends, which lost 2 bases and 0 bases, there was a span of 10 bases. The CDR3 consists of 15 residues. Germline V gene data show CDR1 as MNHEY and CDR2 as SVGAGI. CDR3 sequence (DNA): TGTGCCAGCAGTTACCGTCAGGGGCTGAACACTGAAGCTTTCTTT. It specifies CASSYRQGLNTEAFF.

This clone was detected only a few times. V is TRBV7-9 and J is TRBJ1-2, with 9 bases fitting TRBD1. Germline V gives CDR1 SEHNR, CDR2 FQNEAQ (reference sequence). This CDR3 has 12 residues. J lost 6 bases, V lost 8 bases, and 4 bases had no gene match. As DNA, the CDR3 is TGTGCCAGCGTCCGGACAGGGGATGGCTACACCTTC. Protein: CASVRTGDGYTF.

The V call is TRBV9, the J call TRBJ2-3; 7 bases fit TRBD2. The V segment lost 0 bases and the J segment 6 bases; nucleotides outside the gene matches: 4. CDR3 length: 14 residues. The germline V gene has CDR1 SGDLS and CDR2 YYNGEE. CDR3 sequence (DNA): TGTGCCAGCAGCGTAGTAGGGGAGGGTGATACGCAGTATTTT. The encoded protein is CASSVVGEGDTQYF.

The chain couples TRBV7-9 to TRBJ1-2; no reliable D call. The germline V gene encodes CDR1 SEHNR and CDR2 FQNEAQ (reference sequence). The CDR3 extends over 15 amino acids. V was pared by 1 base and J by 0 bases, with 9 bases between. The CDR3 sequence: CASSLGSVTNYGYTF. The CDR3 DNA sequence: TGTGCCAGCAGCTTAGGAAGCGTAACTAACTATGGCTACACCTTC.

The sample holds one count of this clone. The V and J genes are TRBV19 and TRBJ2-1; D is possibly TRBD1 (6 bases). CDR3 size: 15 residues. V shed 5 bases and J shed 9 bases, with 20 bases lying between them. In germline, CDR1 is LNHDA, CDR2 SQIVND (reference sequence). DNA for the CDR3: TGTGCCAGTAGTCCGAATACCGGGACACTCCGTGAGCAGTTCTTC. This encodes CASSPNTGTLREQFF.

J is TRBJ1-2 and V is TRBV4-3; D might be TRBD1 (6 bases). This CDR3 has 15 amino acids. Between the trimmed V and J ends, which lost 1 base and 0 bases, there was a span of 9 bases. CDR1 and CDR2 from the germline V gene are LGHNA and YSLEER. The CDR3 DNA reads as TGCGCCAGCAGCCAAGGGACAGCAGCTAACTATGGCTACACCTTC. Translation gives CASSQGTAANYGYTF.

DNA of the CDR3: TGTGCCAGCAGTTTTCCAAGTTTGGCAGGCTCAAATTCACCCCTCCACTTT. Encoded protein: CASSFPSLAGSNSPLHF. The chain combines TRBV28 with TRBJ1-6; D remains unclear. CDR1 is MDHEN and CDR2 is SYDVKM in the germline V gene. Trimming removed 3 bases from V and 7 bases from J, with 19 bases in between. The CDR3 runs to 17 residues.

V gene TRBV5-1 combines with J gene TRBJ1-5; TRBD1 might be the D (6 bases). This CDR3 region has 14 residues. Germline CDR1 is SGHRS and CDR2 is YFSETQ. The ends were cut back, 6 bases at V and 9 bases at J, with 19 bases in the middle. The CDR3 reads CASKAGAGEMPQHF. CDR3 DNA sequence: TGCGCCAGCAAGGCGGGGGCAGGGGAAATGCCCCAGCATTTT.